This T cell receptor beta chain was identified in a study of blood T cells in healthy people across ages. The study's findings and limits: Age advanced and TCR beta diversity per million T cells fell, roughly linearly. Because sorting was not performed, PBMCs prevented conclusive naive versus antigen-experienced comparison.

Primers used in a second PCR of roughly 7 to 11 cycles were a sample-barcoded 5' primer and a J-beta primer mix. Via MiXCR, TCRdb re-called the 5' RACE reads, giving one row per CDR3 protein. The sample has 1.4 million or so distinct CDR3 sequences; roughly 43% are singletons. This clonotype was seen many times. Its specificity is unknown. Per sample, extraction of total RNA gave at least 5.5 micrograms in every case. Germline lookup yields CDR1 SEHNR and CDR2 FQNEAQ (reference sequence). V was clipped by 4 bases and J by 2 bases, with 10 bases between them. This CDR3 is built from 14 residues. The sequence was collected from a young woman in good health. The genes are TRBV7-9 and TRBJ2-3; D remains ambiguous. The source material was blood. DNA of the CDR3: TGTGCCAGCAGCTCAATGCGTCTCACAGATACGCAGTATTTT. This translates into CASSSMRLTDTQYF. The full variable domain, its missing parts supplied by reference TRBV7-9 and TRBJ2-3, is DTGVSQNPRHKITKRGQNVTFRCDPISEHNRLYWYRQTLGQGPEFLTYFQNEAQLEKSRLLSDRFSAERPKGSFSTLEIQRTEQGDSAMYLCASSSMRLTDTQYFGPGTRLTVL.